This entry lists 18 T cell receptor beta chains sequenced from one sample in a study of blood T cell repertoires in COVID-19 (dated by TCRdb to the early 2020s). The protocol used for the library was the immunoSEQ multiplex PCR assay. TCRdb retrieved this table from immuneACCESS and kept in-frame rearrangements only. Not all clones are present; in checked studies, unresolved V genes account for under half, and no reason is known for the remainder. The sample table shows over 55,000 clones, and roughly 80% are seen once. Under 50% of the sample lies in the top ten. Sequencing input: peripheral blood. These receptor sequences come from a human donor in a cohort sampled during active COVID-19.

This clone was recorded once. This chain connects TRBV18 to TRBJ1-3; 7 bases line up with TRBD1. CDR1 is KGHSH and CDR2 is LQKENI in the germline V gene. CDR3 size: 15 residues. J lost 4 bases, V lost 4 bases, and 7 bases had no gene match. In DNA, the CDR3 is TGTGCCAGCTCACGAGCCGGGACAGAAGGAAACACCATATATTTT. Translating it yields CASSRAGTEGNTIYF. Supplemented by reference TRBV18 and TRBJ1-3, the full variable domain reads NAGVMQNPRHLVRRRGQEARLRCSPMKGHSHVYWYRQLPEEGLKFMVYLQKENIIDESGMPKERFSAEFPKEGPSILRIQQVVRGDSAAYFCASSRAGTEGNTIYFGEGSWLTVV.

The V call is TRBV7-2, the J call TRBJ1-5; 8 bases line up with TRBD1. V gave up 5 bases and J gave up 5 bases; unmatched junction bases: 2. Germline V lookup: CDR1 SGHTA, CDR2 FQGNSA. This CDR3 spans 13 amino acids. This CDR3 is CASSTTGDQPQHF. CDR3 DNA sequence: TGTGCCAGCAGCACGACAGGGGATCAGCCCCAGCATTTT.

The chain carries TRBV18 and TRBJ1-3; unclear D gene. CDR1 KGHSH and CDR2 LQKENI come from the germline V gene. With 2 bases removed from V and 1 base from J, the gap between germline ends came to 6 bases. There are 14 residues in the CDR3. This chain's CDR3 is CASSPSTSGNTIYF. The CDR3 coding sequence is TGTGCCAGCTCACCATCAACTTCTGGAAACACCATATATTTT.

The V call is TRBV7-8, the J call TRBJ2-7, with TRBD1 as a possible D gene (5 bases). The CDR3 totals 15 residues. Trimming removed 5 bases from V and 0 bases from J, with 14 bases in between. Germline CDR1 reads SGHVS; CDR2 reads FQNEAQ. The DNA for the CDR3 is TGTGCCAGCAGCCCCAGACAGAGGAGCTCCTACGAGCAGTACTTC. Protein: CASSPRQRSSYEQYF.

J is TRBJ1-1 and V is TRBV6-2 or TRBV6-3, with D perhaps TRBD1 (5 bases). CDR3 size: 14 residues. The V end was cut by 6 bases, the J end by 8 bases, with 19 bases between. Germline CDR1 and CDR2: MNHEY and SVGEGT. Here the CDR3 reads CASSPTPSGREAFF. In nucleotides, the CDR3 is TGTGCCAGCAGCCCTACCCCCTCAGGGAGGGAAGCTTTCTTT.

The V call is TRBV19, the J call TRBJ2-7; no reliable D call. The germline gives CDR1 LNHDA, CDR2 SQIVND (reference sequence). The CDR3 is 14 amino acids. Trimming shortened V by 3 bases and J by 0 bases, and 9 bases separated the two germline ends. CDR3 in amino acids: CASSIGTDSYEQYF. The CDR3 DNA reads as TGTGCCAGTAGTATTGGCACCGACTCCTACGAGCAGTACTTC.

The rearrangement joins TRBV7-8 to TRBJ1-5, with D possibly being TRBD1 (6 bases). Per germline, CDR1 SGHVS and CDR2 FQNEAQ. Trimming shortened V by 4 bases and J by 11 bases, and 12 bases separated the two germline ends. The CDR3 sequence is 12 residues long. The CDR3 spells CASSSGRDTQHF. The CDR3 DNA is TGTGCCAGCAGCTCTGGCCGGGACACCCAGCATTTT.

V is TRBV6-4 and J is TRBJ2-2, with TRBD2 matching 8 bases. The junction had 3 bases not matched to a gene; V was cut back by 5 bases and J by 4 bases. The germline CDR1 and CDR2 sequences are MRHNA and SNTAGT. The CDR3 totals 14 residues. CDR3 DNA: TGTGCCAGCAGTAGCGGGGGTGTCACCGGGGAGCTGTTTTTT. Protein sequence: CASSSGGVTGELFF.

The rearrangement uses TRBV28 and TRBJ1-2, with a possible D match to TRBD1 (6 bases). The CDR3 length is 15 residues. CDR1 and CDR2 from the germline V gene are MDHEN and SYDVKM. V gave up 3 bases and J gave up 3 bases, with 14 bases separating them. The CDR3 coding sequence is TGTGCCAGCAGTTTCAGGGGCTTAGAGGACTATGGCTACACCTTC. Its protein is CASSFRGLEDYGYTF.

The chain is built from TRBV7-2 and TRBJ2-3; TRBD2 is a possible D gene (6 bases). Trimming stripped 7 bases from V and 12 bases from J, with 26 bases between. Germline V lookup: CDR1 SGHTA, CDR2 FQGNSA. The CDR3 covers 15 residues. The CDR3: CASTLMGVGRDSQYF. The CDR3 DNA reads TGTGCCAGCACCCTAATGGGGGTGGGCCGGGACTCCCAGTATTTT. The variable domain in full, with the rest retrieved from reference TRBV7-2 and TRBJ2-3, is GAGVSQSPSNKVTEKGKDVELRCDPISGHTALYWYRQSLGQGLEFLIYFQGNSAPDKSGLPSDRFSAERTGGSVSTLTIQRTQQEDSAVYLCASTLMGVGRDSQYFGPGTRLTVL.

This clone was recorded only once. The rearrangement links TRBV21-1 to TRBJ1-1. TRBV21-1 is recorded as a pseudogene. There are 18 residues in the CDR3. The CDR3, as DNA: TGTGCCAGCAGCAAAGATCGCGGGCCGCAAACCCGTTCCACTGAAGCTTTCTTT. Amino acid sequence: CASSKDRGPQTRSTEAFF.

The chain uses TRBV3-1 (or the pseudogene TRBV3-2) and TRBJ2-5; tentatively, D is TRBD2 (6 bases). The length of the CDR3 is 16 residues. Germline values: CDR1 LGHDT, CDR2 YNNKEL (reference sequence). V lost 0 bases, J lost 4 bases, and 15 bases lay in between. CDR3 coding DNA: TGTGCCAGCAGCCAAGAGTGGGCCGGGACTGCAGAGACCCAGTACTTC. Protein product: CASSQEWAGTAETQYF.

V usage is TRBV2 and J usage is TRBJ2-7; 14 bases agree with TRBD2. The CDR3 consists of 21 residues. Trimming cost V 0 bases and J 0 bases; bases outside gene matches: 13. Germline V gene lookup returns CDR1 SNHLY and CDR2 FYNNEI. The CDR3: CASSEALLGLAGAPSSYEQYF. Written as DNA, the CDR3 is TGTGCCAGCAGTGAAGCGCTTCTGGGACTAGCGGGGGCCCCGAGCTCCTACGAGCAGTACTTC.

Written as DNA, the CDR3 is TGTGCCAGCAGTTCCGGGGGTAGCAATCAGCCCCAGCATTTT. Translated, it gives CASSSGGSNQPQHF. The chain recombines TRBV28 with TRBJ1-5, with a possible D match to TRBD1 (5 bases). V shed 4 bases and J shed 0 bases, with 7 bases lying between them. The germline V gene has CDR1 MDHEN and CDR2 SYDVKM. The CDR3 consists of 14 residues.

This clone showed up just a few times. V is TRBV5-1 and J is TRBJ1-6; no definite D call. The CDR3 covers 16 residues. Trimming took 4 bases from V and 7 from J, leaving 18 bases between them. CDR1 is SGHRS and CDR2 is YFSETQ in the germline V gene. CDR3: CASSQNAGTGNSPLHF. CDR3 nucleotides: TGCGCCAGCAGCCAAAACGCGGGTACGGGAAATTCACCCCTCCACTTT.

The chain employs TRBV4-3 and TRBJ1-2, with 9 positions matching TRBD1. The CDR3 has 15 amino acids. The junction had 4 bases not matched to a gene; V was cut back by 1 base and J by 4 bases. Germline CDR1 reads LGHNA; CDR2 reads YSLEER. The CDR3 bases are TGCGCCAGCAGCCAAGGAGGGACAGGGTTCTATGGCTACACCTTC. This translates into CASSQGGTGFYGYTF.

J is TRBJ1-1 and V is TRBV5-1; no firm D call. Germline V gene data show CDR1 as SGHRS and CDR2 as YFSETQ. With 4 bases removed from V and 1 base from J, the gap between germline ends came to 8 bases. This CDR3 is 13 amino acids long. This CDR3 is CASSPPGNTEAFF. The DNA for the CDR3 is TGCGCCAGCAGCCCACCAGGGAACACTGAAGCTTTCTTT.

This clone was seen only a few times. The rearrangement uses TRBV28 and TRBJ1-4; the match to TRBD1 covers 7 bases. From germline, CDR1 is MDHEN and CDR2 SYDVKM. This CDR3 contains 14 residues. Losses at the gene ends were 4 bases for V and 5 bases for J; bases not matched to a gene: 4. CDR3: CASSWGQRNEKLFF. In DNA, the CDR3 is TGTGCCAGCAGTTGGGGACAGAGGAATGAAAAACTGTTTTTT.